The next 3 T cell receptor beta chains were all read from a single sample in a study of blood T cell repertoires in COVID-19. Some clones are missing from TCRdb's copy, which holds only in-frame ones; the method was immunoSEQ multiplex PCR. The sample lists tens of thousands of clones, 78% seen once, with 35% in the top ten. Sequencing was performed on peripheral blood. The receptors here all came from an elderly man with acute or convalescent COVID-19.

In its sample, this clone was seen a few times. V usage is TRBV9 and J usage is TRBJ2-1, with D maybe TRBD1 (5 bases). The CDR3 is made up of 12 amino acids. The V end was cut by 2 bases, the J end by 8 bases, with 8 bases between. Per germline, CDR1 SGDLS and CDR2 YYNGEE. DNA of the CDR3: TGTGCCAGCAGCGTTAGGGGCGATGAGCAGTTCTTC. As protein: CASSVRGDEQFF.

This chain joins TRBV12-1 and TRBJ2-5; TRBD1 was called by the table and not checked on the DNA. TRBV12-1 is an annotated pseudogene. The length of the CDR3 is 16 residues. The CDR3 region has the DNA TGTGCCAGCAGCGCCTTCTACAGGGGGCGCGGAGAGACCCAGTACTTC. Protein sequence: CASSAFYRGRGETQYF.

CDR3 nucleotides: TGTGCCAGCTCATCCCGGGACAGGGTGTTTCAGCCCCAGCATTTT. This codes for CASSSRDRVFQPQHF. The J gene is TRBJ1-5, the V gene TRBV18; 9 nucleotides agree with TRBD1. V was clipped by 5 bases and J by 6 bases; unmatched bases: 8. The CDR3 has 15 residues. Per germline, CDR1 KGHSH and CDR2 LQKENI. Based on the CDR3 plus reference TRBV18 and TRBJ1-5, the full variable domain is NAGVMQNPRHLVRRRGQEARLRCSPMKGHSHVYWYRQLPEEGLKFMVYLQKENIIDESGMPKERFSAEFPKEGPSILRIQQVVRGDSAAYFCASSSRDRVFQPQHFGDGTRLSIL.